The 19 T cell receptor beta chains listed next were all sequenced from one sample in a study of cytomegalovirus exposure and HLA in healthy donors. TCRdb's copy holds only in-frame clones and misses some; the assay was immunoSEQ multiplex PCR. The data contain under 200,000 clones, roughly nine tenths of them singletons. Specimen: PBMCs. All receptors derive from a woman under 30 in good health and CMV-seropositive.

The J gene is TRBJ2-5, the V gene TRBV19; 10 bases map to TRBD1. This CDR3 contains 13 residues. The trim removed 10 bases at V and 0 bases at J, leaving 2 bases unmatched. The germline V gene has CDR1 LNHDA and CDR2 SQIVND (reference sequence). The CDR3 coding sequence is TGTGCCACTGGGACAGGGGACCAAGAGACCCAGTACTTC. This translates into CATGTGDQETQYF.

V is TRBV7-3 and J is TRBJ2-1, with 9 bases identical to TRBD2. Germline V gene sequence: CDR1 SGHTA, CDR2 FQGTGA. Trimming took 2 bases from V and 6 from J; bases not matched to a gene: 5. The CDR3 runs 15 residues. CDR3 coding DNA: TGTGCCAGCAGCTTAGGGGGCGGGAGGGCCAATGAGCAGTTCTTC. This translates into CASSLGGGRANEQFF.

CDR3 coding DNA: TGTGCCAGCAGCCCACCAGCGGGAGGGTTGGAGCAGTTCTTC. Its translation: CASSPPAGGLEQFF. The chain couples TRBV11-2 to TRBJ2-1; TRBD2 agrees at 10 bases. Germline CDR1 SGHAT, CDR2 FQNNGV. The CDR3 is 14 residues long. The V gene end was trimmed by 5 bases and the J gene end by 10 bases; junction bases not matched to a gene: 8.

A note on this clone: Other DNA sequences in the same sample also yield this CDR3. This chain's CDR3 is CASSPPSTDTQYF. In nucleotides, the CDR3 is TGTGCCAGCTCACCTCCAAGCACAGATACGCAGTATTTT. V usage is TRBV18 and J usage is TRBJ2-3; no firm D call. The germline CDR1 and CDR2 sequences are KGHSH and LQKENI. This CDR3 has 13 residues. Trimming cost V 3 bases and J 0 bases, with 4 bases left between them.

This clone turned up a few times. CDR3 sequence (DNA): TGTGCCAGCAGTTGGGTGAGCGGGAGAGTAAATGAGCAGTTCTTC. Residues: CASSWVSGRVNEQFF. This sequence joins TRBV6-5 and TRBJ2-1; TRBD2 agrees at 8 bases. Per germline, CDR1 MNHEY and CDR2 SVGAGI. The CDR3 totals 15 residues. Losses at the gene ends were 4 bases for V and 7 bases for J; bases not matched to a gene: 9.

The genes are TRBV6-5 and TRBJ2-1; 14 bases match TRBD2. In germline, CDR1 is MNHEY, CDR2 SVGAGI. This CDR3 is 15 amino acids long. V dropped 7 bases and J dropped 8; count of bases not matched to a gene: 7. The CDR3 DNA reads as TGTGCCAGCATCCGACTAGCGGGAGGGCGGGATGAGCAGTTCTTC. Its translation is CASIRLAGGRDEQFF.

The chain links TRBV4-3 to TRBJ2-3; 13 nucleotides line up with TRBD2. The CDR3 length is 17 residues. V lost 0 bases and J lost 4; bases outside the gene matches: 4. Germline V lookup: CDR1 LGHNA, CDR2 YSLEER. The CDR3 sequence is CASSQDLGLAGADTQYF. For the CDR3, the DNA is TGCGCCAGCAGCCAAGATCTCGGACTAGCGGGAGCAGATACGCAGTATTTT.

Here the CDR3 reads CATSGRLGEGGRAPNTGELFF. CDR3 nucleotide sequence: TGTGCCACCAGCGGTCGCCTGGGGGAGGGCGGGAGGGCCCCGAACACCGGGGAGCTGTTTTTT. J is TRBJ2-2 and V is TRBV15; 9 nucleotides align to TRBD2. The CDR3 covers 21 residues. CDR1 LNHNV and CDR2 YYDKDF come from the germline V gene (reference sequence). The V gene end was trimmed by 5 bases and the J gene end by 0 bases; junction bases not matched to a gene: 19.

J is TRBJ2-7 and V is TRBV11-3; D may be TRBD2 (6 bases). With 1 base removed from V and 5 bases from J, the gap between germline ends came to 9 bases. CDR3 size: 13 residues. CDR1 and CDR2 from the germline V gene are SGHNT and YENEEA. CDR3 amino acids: CASSLGLVDEQYF. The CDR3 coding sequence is TGTGCCAGCAGCTTAGGACTAGTGGACGAGCAGTACTTC.

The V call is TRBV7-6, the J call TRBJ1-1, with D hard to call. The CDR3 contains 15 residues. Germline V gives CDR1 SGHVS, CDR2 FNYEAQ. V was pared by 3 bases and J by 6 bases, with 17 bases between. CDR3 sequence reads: CASSFPVEGLSEAFF. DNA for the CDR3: TGTGCCAGCAGCTTCCCGGTGGAGGGTTTGTCTGAAGCTTTCTTT.

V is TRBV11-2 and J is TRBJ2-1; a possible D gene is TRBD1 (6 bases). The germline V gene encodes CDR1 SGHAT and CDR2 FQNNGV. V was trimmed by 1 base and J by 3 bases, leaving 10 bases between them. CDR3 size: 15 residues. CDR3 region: CASSLVTGLYNEQFF. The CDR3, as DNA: TGTGCCAGCAGCTTAGTTACAGGGCTCTACAATGAGCAGTTCTTC.

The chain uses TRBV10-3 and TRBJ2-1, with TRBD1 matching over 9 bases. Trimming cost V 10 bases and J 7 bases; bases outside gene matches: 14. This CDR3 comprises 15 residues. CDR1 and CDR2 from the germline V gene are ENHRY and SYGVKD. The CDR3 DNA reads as TGTGCCACAGGGACAGGGATGGATTTAGGGAATGAGCAGTTCTTC. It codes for CATGTGMDLGNEQFF.

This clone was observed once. CDR3 sequence: CATSREGLAWSYEQYF. CDR3 bases: TGTGCCACCAGCAGAGAGGGACTAGCGTGGTCCTACGAGCAGTACTTC. This sequence joins TRBV15 and TRBJ2-7, with TRBD2 matching 10 bases. CDR3 length: 16 residues. The trim removed 0 bases at V and 1 base at J, leaving 3 bases unmatched. Germline assignment: CDR1 LNHNV and CDR2 YYDKDF (reference sequence).

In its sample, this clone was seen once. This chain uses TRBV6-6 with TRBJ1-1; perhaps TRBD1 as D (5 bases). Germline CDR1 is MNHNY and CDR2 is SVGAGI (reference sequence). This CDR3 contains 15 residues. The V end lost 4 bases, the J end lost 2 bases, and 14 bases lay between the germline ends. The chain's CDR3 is CASSSEGHPNTEAFF. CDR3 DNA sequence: TGTGCCAGCAGTTCCGAAGGACACCCAAACACTGAAGCTTTCTTT.

CDR3 DNA sequence: TGTGCCATCAGTGACTCGGGCTCCTACAATGAGCAGTTCTTC. It is translated as CAISDSGSYNEQFF. The chain uses TRBV10-3 and TRBJ2-1; D not certain. Trimming left V 3 bases short and J 0 bases short, with 6 bases between. This CDR3 is 14 amino acids long. Germline V gene sequence: CDR1 ENHRY, CDR2 SYGVKD.

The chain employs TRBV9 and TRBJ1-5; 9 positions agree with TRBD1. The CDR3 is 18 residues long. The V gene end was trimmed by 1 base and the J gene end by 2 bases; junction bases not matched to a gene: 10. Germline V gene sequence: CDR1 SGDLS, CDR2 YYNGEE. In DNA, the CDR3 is TGTGCCAGCAGCGTACACAAGGTAAGGACAGGGGGCAATCAGCCCCAGCATTTT. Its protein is CASSVHKVRTGGNQPQHF.

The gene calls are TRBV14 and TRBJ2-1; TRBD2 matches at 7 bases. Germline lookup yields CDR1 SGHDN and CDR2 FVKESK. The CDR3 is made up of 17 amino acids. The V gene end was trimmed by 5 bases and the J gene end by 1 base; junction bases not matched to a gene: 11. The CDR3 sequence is CASSAGAPLLSYNEQFF. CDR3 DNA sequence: TGTGCCAGCAGCGCGGGAGCCCCTTTGTTGTCCTACAATGAGCAGTTCTTC.

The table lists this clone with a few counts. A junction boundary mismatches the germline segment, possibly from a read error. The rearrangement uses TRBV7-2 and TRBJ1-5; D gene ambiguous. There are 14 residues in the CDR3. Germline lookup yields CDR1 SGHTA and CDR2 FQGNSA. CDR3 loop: CASTLGYSNQPQHF. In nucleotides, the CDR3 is TGTGCCAGCACCTTAGGTTATAGCAATCAGCCCCAGCATTTT.

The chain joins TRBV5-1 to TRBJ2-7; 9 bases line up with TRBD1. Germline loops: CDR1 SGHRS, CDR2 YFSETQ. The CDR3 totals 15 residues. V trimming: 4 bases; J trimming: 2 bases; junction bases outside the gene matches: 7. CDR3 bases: TGCGCCAGCAGCCCCACGGGACAGGGTACCTACGAGCAGTACTTC. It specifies CASSPTGQGTYEQYF. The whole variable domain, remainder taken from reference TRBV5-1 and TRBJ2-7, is KAGVTQTPRYLIKTRGQQVTLSCSPISGHRSVSWYQQTPGQGLQFLFEYFSETQRNKGNFPGRFSGRQFSNSRSEMNVSTLELGDSALYLCASSPTGQGTYEQYFGPGTRLTVT.